This T cell receptor beta chain was sequenced during a study of blood T cells in healthy people across ages. Trimming took 4 bases from V and 4 from J, leaving 8 bases between them. CDR3 length equals 13 residues. Germline lookup yields CDR1 SNHLY and CDR2 FYNNEI. This clonotype was recorded a few times. Total RNA amounts of at least 6 micrograms were extracted per sample. PCR was performed a second time for about 7 to 12 cycles using a sample-barcoded 5' primer and a J-beta primer mix. All cDNA molecules were each tagged by a template-switch adaptor with 12 random nucleotides. TCRdb passed the 5' RACE reads through MiXCR, listing each CDR3 protein once. The table lists hundreds of thousands of distinct CDR3 sequences, roughly 32% of them singletons, with 15% to 17% in the top ten.

The receptor's source is a woman aged 80 or older in good health. Sequencing used blood. The rearrangement joins TRBV2 to TRBJ1-5; D ambiguous. CDR3 DNA sequence: TGTGCCAGCAGTGGGACGGTTAATCAGCCCCAGCATTTT. Translating gives CASSGTVNQPQHF. Combining the CDR3 with reference TRBV2 and TRBJ1-5 gives the whole variable domain EPEVTQTPSHQVTQMGQEVILRCVPISNHLYFYWYRQILGQKVEFLVSFYNNEISEKSEIFDDQFSVERPDGSNFTLKIRSTKLEDSAMYFCASSGTVNQPQHFGDGTRLSIL.